This T cell receptor beta chain stems from a study of blood T cell repertoires in COVID-19. Study information: From the United States, Italy and Spain came samples of acute and convalescent COVID-19. Nucleic acid was either cDNA or gDNA, and it came from T cells, B-cell-depleted T cells, or PBMCs.

V was pared by 6 bases and J by 9 bases, with 12 bases between. This CDR3 has 13 amino acids. The germline V gene has CDR1 SGHTA and CDR2 FQGNSA. The method was immunoSEQ multiplex PCR; TCRdb's version includes in-frame clones alone and lacks a portion of them. Here the sample spans about 77,000 clones, roughly 78% being singletons. The source material was peripheral blood. This TCR was sampled from a woman between 70 and 85 years old with acute or convalescent COVID-19. This chain joins TRBV7-2 and TRBJ1-6, with a tentative D call TRBD1 (5 bases). The CDR3 loop reads CASSQGLSSPLHF. The CDR3 DNA follows: TGTGCCAGCAGTCAGGGACTCTCTTCACCCCTCCACTTT.